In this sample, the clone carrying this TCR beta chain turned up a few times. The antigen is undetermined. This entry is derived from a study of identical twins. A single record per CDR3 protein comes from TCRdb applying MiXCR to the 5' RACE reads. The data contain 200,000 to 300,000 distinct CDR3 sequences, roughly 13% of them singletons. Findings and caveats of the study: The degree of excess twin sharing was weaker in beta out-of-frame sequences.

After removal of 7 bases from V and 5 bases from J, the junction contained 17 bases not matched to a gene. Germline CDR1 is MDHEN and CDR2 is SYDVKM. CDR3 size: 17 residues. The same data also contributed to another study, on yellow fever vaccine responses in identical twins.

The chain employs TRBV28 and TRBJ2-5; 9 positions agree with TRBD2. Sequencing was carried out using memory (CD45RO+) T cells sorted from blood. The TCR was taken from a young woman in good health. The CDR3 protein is CASTPRRGGGRQETQYF. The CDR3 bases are TGTGCCAGCACACCACGCCGCGGGGGGGGCCGCCAGGAGACCCAGTACTTC. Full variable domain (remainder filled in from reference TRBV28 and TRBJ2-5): DVKVTQSSRYLVKRTGEKVFLECVQDMDHENMFWYRQDPGLGLRLIYFSYDVKMKEKGDIPEGYSVSREKKERFSLILESASTNQTSMYLCASTPRRGGGRQETQYFGPGTRLLVL.